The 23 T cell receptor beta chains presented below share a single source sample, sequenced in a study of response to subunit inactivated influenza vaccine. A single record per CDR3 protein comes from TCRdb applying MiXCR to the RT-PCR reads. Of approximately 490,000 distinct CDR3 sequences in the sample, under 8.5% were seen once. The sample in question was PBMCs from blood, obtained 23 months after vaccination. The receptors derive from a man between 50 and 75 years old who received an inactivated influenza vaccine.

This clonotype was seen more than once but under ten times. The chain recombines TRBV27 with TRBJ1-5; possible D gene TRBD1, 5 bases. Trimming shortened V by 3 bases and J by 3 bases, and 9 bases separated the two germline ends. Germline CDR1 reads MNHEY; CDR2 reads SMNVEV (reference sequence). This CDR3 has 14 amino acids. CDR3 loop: CASSFVGANQPQHF. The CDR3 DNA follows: TGTGCCAGCAGTTTTGTAGGGGCCAATCAGCCCCAGCATTTT.

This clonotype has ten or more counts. CDR3 coding DNA: TGCGCCAGCAGCTTGGCCCTCCACACTGAAGCTTTCTTT. Protein sequence: CASSLALHTEAFF. This sequence joins TRBV5-1 and TRBJ1-1; D remains unclear. The CDR3 has 13 amino acids. V was clipped by 0 bases and J by 3 bases, with 6 bases between them. Germline assignment: CDR1 SGHRS and CDR2 YFSETQ.

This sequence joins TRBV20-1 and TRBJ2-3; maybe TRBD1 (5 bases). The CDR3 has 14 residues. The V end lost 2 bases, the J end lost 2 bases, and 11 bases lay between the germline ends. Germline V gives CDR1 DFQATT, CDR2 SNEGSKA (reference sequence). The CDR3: CSARYPGFTDTQYF. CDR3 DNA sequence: TGCAGTGCTAGATATCCAGGGTTCACAGATACGCAGTATTTT.

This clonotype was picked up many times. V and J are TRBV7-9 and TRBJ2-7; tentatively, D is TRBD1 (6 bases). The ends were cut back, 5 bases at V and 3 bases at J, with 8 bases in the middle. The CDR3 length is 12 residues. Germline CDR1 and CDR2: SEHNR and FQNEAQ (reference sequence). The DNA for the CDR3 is TGTGCCAGCAGCCGGACAGTCTACGAGCAGTACTTC. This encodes CASSRTVYEQYF.

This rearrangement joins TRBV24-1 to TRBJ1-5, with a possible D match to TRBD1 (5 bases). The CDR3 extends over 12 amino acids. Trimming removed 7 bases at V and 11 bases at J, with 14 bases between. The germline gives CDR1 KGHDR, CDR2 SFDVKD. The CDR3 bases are TGTGCCACCAGAGAGGGGCAGCATTCCCAGCATTTT. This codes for CATREGQHSQHF.

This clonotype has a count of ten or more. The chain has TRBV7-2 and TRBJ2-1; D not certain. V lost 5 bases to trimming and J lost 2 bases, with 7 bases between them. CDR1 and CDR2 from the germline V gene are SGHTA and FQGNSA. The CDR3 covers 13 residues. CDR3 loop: CASSVDTYNEQFF. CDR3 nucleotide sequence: TGTGCCAGCAGCGTCGACACCTACAATGAGCAGTTCTTC.

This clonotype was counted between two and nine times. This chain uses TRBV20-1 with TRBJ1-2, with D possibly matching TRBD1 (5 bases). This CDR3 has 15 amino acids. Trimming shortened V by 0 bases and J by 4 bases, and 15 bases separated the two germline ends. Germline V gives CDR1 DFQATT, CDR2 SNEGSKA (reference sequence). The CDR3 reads CSARDGWAGIYGYTF. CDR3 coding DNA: TGCAGTGCTAGAGACGGGTGGGCAGGGATCTATGGCTACACCTTC.

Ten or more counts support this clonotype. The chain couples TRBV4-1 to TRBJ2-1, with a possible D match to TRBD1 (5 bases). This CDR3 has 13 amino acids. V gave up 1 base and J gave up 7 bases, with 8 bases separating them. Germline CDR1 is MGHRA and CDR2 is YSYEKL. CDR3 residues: CASSQVGANEQFF. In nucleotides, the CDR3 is TGCGCCAGCAGCCAAGTTGGGGCAAATGAGCAGTTCTTC.

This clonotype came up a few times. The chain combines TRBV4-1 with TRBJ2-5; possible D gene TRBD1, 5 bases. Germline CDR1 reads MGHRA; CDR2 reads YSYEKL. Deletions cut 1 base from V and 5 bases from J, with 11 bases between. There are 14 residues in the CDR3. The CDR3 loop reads CASSQGGRRETQYF. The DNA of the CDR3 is TGCGCCAGCAGCCAAGGGGGCAGGCGGGAGACCCAGTACTTC.

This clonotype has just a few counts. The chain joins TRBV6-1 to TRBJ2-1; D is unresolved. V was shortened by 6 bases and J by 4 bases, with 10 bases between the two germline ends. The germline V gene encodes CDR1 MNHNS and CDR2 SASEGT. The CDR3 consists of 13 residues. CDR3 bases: TGTGCCAGCAGGGCCAGCGCTTACAATGAGCAGTTCTTC. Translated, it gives CASRASAYNEQFF.

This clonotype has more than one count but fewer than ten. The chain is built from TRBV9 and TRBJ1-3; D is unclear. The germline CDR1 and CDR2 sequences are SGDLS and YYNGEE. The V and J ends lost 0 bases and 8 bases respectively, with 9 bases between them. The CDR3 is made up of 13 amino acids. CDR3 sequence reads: CASSVDLADTIYF. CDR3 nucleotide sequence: TGTGCCAGCAGCGTAGATTTGGCGGACACCATATATTTT. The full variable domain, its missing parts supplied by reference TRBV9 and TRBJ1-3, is DSGVTQTPKHLITATGQRVTLRCSPRSGDLSVYWYQQSLDQGLQFLIQYYNGEERAKGNILERFSAQQFPDLHSELNLSSLELGDSALYFCASSVDLADTIYFGEGSWLTVV.

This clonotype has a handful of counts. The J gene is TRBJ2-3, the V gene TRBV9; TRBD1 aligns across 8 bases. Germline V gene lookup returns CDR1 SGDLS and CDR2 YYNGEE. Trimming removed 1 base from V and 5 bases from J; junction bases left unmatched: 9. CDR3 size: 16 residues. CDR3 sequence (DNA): TGTGCCAGCAGCGTAAGGGCAGGGGGCGGTGGAGATACGCAGTATTTT. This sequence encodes CASSVRAGGGGDTQYF.

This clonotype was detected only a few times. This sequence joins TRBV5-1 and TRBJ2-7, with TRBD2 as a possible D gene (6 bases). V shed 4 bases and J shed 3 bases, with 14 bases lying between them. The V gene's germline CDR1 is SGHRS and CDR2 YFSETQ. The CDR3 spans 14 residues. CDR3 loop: CASSPSTSVYEQYF. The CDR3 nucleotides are TGCGCCAGCAGCCCCTCGACTAGTGTCTACGAGCAGTACTTC.

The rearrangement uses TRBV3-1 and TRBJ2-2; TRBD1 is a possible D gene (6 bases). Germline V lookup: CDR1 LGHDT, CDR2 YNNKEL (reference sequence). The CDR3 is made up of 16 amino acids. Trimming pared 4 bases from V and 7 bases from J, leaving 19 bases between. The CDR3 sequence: CASSPQGPGIGGELFF. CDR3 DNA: TGTGCCAGCAGCCCACAGGGTCCAGGGATCGGCGGGGAGCTGTTTTTT.

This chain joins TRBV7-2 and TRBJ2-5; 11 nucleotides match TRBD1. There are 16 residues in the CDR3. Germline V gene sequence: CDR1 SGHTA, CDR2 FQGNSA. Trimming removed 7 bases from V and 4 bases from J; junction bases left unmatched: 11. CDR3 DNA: TGTGCCAGCACCTCATACCTGGGACAGGGGGGAGAGACCCAGTACTTC. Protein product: CASTSYLGQGGETQYF.

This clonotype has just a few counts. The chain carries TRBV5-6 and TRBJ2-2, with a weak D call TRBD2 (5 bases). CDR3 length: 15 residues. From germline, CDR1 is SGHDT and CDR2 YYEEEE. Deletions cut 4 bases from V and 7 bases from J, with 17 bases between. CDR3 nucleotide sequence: TGTGCCAGCAGCGTACCGGGATCCCGACACGGGGAGCTGTTTTTT. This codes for CASSVPGSRHGELFF.

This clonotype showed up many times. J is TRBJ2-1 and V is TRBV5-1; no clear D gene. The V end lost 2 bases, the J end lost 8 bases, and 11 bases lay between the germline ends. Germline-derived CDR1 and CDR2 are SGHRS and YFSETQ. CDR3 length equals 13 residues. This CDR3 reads CASSLRPVDEQFF. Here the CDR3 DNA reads TGCGCCAGCAGCTTAAGACCCGTGGATGAGCAGTTCTTC.

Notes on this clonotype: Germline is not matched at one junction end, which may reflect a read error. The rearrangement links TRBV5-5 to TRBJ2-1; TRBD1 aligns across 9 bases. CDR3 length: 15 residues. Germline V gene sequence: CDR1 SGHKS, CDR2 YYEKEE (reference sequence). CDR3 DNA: TGTGGCAGCAGCTTGGGACAGGGCACTTTCAATGAGCAGTTCTTC. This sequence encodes CGSSLGQGTFNEQFF.

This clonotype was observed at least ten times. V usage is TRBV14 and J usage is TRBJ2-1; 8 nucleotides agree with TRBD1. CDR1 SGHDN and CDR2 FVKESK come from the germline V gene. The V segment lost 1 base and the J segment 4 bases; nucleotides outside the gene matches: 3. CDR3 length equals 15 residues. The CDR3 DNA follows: TGTGCCAGCAGCCAAGGACAGGGGTGGTACAATGAGCAGTTCTTC. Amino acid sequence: CASSQGQGWYNEQFF.

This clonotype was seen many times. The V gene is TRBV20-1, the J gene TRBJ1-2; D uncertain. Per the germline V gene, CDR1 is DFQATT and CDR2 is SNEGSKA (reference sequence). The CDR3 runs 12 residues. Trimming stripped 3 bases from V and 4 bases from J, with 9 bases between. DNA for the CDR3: TGCAGTGCTAGTCCTGTGGGCTATGGCTACACCTTC. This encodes CSASPVGYGYTF.

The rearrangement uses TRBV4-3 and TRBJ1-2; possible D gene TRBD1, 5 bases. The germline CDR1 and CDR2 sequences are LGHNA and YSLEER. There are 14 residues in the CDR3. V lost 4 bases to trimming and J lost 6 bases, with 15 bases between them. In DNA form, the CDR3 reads TGCGCCAGCAGCCCCCTTCCCAGGGATGATGGCTACACCTTC. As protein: CASSPLPRDDGYTF.

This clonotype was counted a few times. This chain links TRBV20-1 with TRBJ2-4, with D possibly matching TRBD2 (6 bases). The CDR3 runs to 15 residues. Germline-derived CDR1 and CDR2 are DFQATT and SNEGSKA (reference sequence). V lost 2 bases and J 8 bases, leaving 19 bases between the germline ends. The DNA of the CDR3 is TGCAGTGCTAGACCTTCCATCGGGGGATGGTACATTCAGTACTTC. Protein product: CSARPSIGGWYIQYF.

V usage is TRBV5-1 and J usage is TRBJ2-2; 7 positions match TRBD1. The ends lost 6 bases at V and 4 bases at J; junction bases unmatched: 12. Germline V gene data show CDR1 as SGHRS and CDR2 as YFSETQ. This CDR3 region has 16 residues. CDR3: CASTPIDRARTGELFF. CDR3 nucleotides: TGCGCCAGCACCCCTATTGACAGGGCTCGCACCGGGGAGCTGTTTTTT.